The 7 T cell receptor beta chains below were found in one sample sequenced in a study of Graves' ophthalmopathy and Graves' hyperthyroidism (dated by TCRdb to the late 2010s). TCRdb shows the sequencer as Illumina HiSeq 2000. For repertoire sequencing, the TCR beta CDR3 regions were amplified from RNA transcripts. A first-round RT-PCR used HTBI primers with the Qiagen OneStep RT-PCR kit, followed by a second-round multiplex PCR, size selection and purification. TCRdb reprocessing: public reads trimmed at Q25 with fastp, clones called with MiXCR, in-frame beta chains kept. Entries that share a CDR3 protein sequence are merged under the most common genes and DNA. Within this sample are about 340,000 distinct CDR3 sequences, with roughly 15% of them counted one time only. The top ten clonotypes cover 9% to 15% of the sample. Sequencing was carried out using peripheral blood. The receptors here all came from an adult man with Graves' ophthalmopathy.

This clonotype was detected a few times. A single base separates this from a much larger clone, so it may be a read error. The chain is built from TRBV6-4 and TRBJ2-2, with D possibly being TRBD2 (6 bases). Germline V gene data show CDR1 as MRHNA and CDR2 as SNTAGT. The CDR3 has 15 amino acids. V was pared by 3 bases and J by 4 bases, with 12 bases between. CDR3 in amino acids: CASSEAGMITGELFF. CDR3 bases: TGTGCCAGCAGTGAGGCGGGAATGATCACCGGGGAGCTGTTTTTT.

In the case of this clonotype: Since no conserved phenylalanine or tryptophan closes the CDR3, a read error is the likely cause. The V and J genes are TRBV6-5 and TRBJ2-7; D is tentatively TRBD1 or TRBD2 (6 bases each). This CDR3 comprises 17 residues. Trimming left V 4 bases short and J 0 bases short, with 19 bases between. CDR1 MNHEY and CDR2 SVGAGI come from the germline V gene. As DNA, the CDR3 is TGTGCCAGCAGTTCGCGGGACATCGTTGGAGTCTCCTACGAGCAGTACTTA. It is translated as CASSSRDIVGVSYEQYL.

This clonotype was seen repeatedly, ten times or more. The chain links TRBV12-3 or TRBV12-4 to TRBJ1-2; D is undetermined. The CDR3 extends over 12 amino acids. Trimming took off 2 bases at V and 8 bases at J, with 9 bases between the two ends. The CDR3: CASSLKGHGYTF. In DNA, the CDR3 is TGTGCCAGCAGTTTAAAAGGGCACGGCTACACCTTC.

This clonotype was found many times. The chain has TRBV10-3 and TRBJ2-7; the D gene is possibly TRBD2 (5 bases). Germline V gene data show CDR1 as ENHRY and CDR2 as SYGVKD. Trimming took off 4 bases at V and 1 base at J, with 11 bases between the two ends. This CDR3 spans 14 amino acids. The CDR3 DNA follows: TGTGCCATCAGTGGGCCCACTAGTTCCTACGAGCAGTACTTC. Amino acid sequence: CAISGPTSSYEQYF.

This clonotype showed up just a few times. For the CDR3, the DNA is TGCGCCAGCAAGGTTGGGGAAATGAACACCGGGGAGCTGTTTTTT. Its protein product is CASKVGEMNTGELFF. The V gene is TRBV10-1, the J gene TRBJ2-2, with unresolved D. V shed 7 bases and J shed 1 base, with 13 bases lying between them. The CDR3 runs 15 residues. Germline V gene data show CDR1 as WNHNN and CDR2 as SYGVQD (reference sequence).

This clonotype was detected many times. CDR3 DNA sequence: TGTGCCAGCATTCAACGGGACTATGGCTACACCTTC. This codes for CASIQRDYGYTF. The chain recombines TRBV7-3 with TRBJ1-2; D unclear. Per the germline V gene, CDR1 is SGHTA and CDR2 is FQGTGA. The length of the CDR3 is 12 residues. Trimming took off 7 bases at V and 3 bases at J, with 9 bases between the two ends.

In its sample, this clonotype was seen many times. J is TRBJ2-5 and V is TRBV6-5, with D unresolved. The CDR3 is made up of 14 amino acids. Germline assignment: CDR1 MNHEY and CDR2 SVGAGI. V lost 0 bases, J lost 5 bases, and 10 bases lay in between. Here the CDR3 reads CASSYSARRETQYF. In DNA form, the CDR3 reads TGTGCCAGCAGTTACTCGGCGCGACGGGAGACCCAGTACTTC.